The text below deals with one T cell receptor beta chain. During active infection, Seattle patients enrolled and were then monitored through disease. The record originates from a study of blood T cell repertoires in COVID-19. CDR3 length equals 15 residues. With V trimmed by 5 bases and J by 9 bases, 9 bases remained unmatched. CDR1 is SEHNR, CDR2 FQNEAQ, per germline (reference sequence). The data were produced by immunoSEQ multiplex PCR, yet TCRdb's version contains in-frame clones alone and is incomplete. The data show about 130,000 clones, 65% to 85% seen once. The sample was peripheral blood. V gene TRBV7-9 combines with J gene TRBJ1-6; 8 bases are shared with TRBD1. This receptor was identified in a man aged 25-40 years with COVID-19, enrolled during active disease. Written as DNA, the CDR3 is TGTGCCAGCAGCGGATCCGGGACAGGCCTTTCACCCCTCCACTTT. Its translation: CASSGSGTGLSPLHF.